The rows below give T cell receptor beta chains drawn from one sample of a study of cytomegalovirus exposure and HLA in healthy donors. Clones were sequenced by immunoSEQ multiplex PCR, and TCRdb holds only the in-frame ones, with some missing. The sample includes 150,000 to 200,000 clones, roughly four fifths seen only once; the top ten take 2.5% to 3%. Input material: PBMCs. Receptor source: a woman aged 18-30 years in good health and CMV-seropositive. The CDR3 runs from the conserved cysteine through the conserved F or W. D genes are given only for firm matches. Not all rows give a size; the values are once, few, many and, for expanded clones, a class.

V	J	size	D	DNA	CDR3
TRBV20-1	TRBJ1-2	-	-	TGCAGCCCCACACCTGGCTACACCTTC	CSPTPGYTF
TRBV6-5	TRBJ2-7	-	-	TGTGCCAGCAGTTACGACAGGCACAGCTCCTACGAGCAGTACTTC	CASSYDRHSSYEQYF
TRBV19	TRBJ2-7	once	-	TGTGCCAGTAGTATAGGGCGGGTCTACGAGCAGTACTTC	CASSIGRVYEQYF
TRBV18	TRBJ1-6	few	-	TGTGCCAGCTCACCACAACCCTCCGGGAATGGACCCCTCCACTTT	CASSPQPSGNGPLHF
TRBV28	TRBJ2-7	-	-	TGTGCCAGCAGATCGGACGGGACCTACGAGCAGTACTTC	CASRSDGTYEQYF
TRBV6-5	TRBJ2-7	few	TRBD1	TGTGCCAGCAGTTCATCCGGGACAGGGATCTACGAGCAGTACTTC	CASSSSGTGIYEQYF
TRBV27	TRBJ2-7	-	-	TGTGCCAGCAGTCTTAAGGCGGGGGCCCCCTACGAGCAGTACTTC	CASSLKAGAPYEQYF
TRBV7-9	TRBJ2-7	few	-	TGTGCCAGCAGTCCCACGACTAGTGGCTACGAGCAGTACTTC	CASSPTTSGYEQYF
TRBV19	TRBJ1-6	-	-	TGTGCCAGTAGTACCGGACAGCGGCTATTGAATTCACCCCTCCACTTT	CASSTGQRLLNSPLHF
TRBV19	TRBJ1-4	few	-	TGTGCCTGGGGGCTCCAGGGGAGGGGAAAACTGTTTTTT	CAWGLQGRGKLFF
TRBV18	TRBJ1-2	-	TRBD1	TGTGCCAGCTCACCTCCTGGGACAGATCGTGGCTACACCTTC	CASSPPGTDRGYTF
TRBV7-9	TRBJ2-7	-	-	TGTGCCAGCAGCTCGGCGGGGACCTACGAGCAGTACTTC	CASSSAGTYEQYF
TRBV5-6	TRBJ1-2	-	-	TGTGCCAGCAGCTTGTCAGGGCAGGCGATGGTTTTTAACTATGGCTACACCTTC	CASSLSGQAMVFNYGYTF
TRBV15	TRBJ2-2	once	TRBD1	TGTGCCACCAGCAGAGCTGCCGACAGGGGGCCCACCGGGGAGCTGTTTTTT	CATSRAADRGPTGELFF
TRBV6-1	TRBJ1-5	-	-	TGTGCCAGCAGTACGGGAGGTACTCAGCCCCAGCATTTT	CASSTGGTQPQHF
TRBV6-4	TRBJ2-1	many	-	TGTGCCAGCAGTGATGGCTTCTCAGGAGGGGGCTCGGTGGATGAGCAGTTCTTC	CASSDGFSGGGSVDEQFF
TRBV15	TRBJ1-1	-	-	TGTGCCACCAGCAGAGATGGGCAGGGCATCTACTACACTGAAGCTTTCTTT	CATSRDGQGIYYTEAFF
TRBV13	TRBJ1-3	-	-	TGTGCCAGCAGCTTAGGTTGGCAATCTGGAAACACCATATATTTT	CASSLGWQSGNTIYF
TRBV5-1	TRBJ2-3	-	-	TGCGCCAGCAGCCAGAGACGATGGACTGCTACAGATACGCAGTATTTT	CASSQRRWTATDTQYF
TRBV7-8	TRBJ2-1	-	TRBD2	TGTGCCAGCAGCCCCCGCGGTTTTCGGGGGGGAGGCAATGAGCAGTTCTTC	CASSPRGFRGGGNEQFF
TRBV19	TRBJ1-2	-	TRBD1	TGTGCCAGTACCACGACAGGGGGTGAGGCTTATGGCTACACCTTC	CASTTTGGEAYGYTF
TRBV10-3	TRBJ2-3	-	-	TGTGCCATCGGGGGGGCTATAACAGATACGCAGTATTTT	CAIGGAITDTQYF
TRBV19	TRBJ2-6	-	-	TGTGCCAGTAGTAAGGCCAGGGTCAGCTCTGGGGCCAACGTCCTGACTTTC	CASSKARVSSGANVLTF
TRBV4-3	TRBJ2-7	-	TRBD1	TGCGCCAGCAGCCAAGTCGTAGGGGGCCTCTCGGGGGAGCAGTACTTC	CASSQVVGGLSGEQYF
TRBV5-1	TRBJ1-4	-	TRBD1	TGCGCCAGCAGCCCGGGTCTTAGGACAGGGAGTGAAAAACTGTTTTTT	CASSPGLRTGSEKLFF
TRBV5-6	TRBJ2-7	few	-	TGTGCCAGCAGCTTGGTGGACGCAGGGGTCTACGAGCAGTACTTC	CASSLVDAGVYEQYF
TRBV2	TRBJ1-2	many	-	TGTGCCAGCAATGAGCAGGCCACTGAATTGGATGGCTACACCTTC	CASNEQATELDGYTF
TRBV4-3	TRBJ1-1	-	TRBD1	TGCGCCAGCAGCCAAGAACCAGGGGACAGGGGCGGTGAAGCTTTCTTT	CASSQEPGDRGGEAFF
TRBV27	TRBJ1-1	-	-	TGTGCCAGCAGTTTATCGGCCGGTCGCGGCACTGAAGCTTTCTTT	CASSLSAGRGTEAFF
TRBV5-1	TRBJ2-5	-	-	TGCGCCAGCAGCGCCGGAGGGGTCGAGGAGACCCAGTACTTC	CASSAGGVEETQYF
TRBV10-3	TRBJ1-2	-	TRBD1	TGTGCCATCAGGCCGGACAGGGATAACTATGGCTACACCTTC	CAIRPDRDNYGYTF
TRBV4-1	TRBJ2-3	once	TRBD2	TGCGCCAGCAGCTTTAGCGGGAGGCAGTATTTT	CASSFSGRQYF
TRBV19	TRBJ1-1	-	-	TGTGCCAGTAGTATATTTGCGAGGATGAACACTGAAGCTTTCTTT	CASSIFARMNTEAFF
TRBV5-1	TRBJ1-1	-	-	TGCGCCAGCAGCTTCGGCGGCATGAACACTGAAGCTTTCTTT	CASSFGGMNTEAFF
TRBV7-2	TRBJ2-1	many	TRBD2	TGTGCCAGCAGCACGGGACTAGCGGGGGGAGGTGAGCAGTTCTTC	CASSTGLAGGGEQFF
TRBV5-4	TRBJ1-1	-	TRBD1	TGTGCCAGCAGCGGGGGACAGATGAACACTGAAGCTTTCTTT	CASSGGQMNTEAFF
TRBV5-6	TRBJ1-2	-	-	TGTGCCAGCAGCTTGGCATTTTCACAGGTTCCTATTACGGGCTACACCTTC	CASSLAFSQVPITGYTF
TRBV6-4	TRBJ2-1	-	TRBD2	TGTGCCAGCAGTAGTTCAGCGGGGGGAAGCAATGAGCAGTTCTTC	CASSSSAGGSNEQFF
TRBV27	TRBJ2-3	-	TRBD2	TGTGCCAGCAGGATTGGGCCTGCGGGGGTGACAGATACGCAGTATTTT	CASRIGPAGVTDTQYF
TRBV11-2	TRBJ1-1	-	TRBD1	TGTGCCAGCAGCCTGGGACAGGGGGCGACCGAAGCTTTCTTT	CASSLGQGATEAFF
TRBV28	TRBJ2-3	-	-	TGTGCCAGCGAGGGAGATACGCAGTATTTT	CASEGDTQYF
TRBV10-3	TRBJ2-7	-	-	TGTGCCATCAGGCCCTCGGCGGAGCTCGTCTCCTACGAGCAGTACTTC	CAIRPSAELVSYEQYF